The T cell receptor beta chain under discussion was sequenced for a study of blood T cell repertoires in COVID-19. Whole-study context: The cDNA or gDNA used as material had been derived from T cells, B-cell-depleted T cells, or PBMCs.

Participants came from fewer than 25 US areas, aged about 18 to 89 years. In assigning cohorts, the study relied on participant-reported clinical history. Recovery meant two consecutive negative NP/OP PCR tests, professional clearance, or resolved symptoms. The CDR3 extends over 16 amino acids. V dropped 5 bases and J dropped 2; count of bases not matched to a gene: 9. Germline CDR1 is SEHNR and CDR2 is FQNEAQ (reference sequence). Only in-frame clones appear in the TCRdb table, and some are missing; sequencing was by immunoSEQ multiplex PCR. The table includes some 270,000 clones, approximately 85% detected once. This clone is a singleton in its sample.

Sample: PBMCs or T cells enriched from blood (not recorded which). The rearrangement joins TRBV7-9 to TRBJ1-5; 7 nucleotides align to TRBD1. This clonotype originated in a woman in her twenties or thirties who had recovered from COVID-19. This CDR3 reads CASSLRTGSGNQPQHF. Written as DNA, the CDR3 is TGTGCCAGCAGCCTAAGGACAGGTTCGGGCAATCAGCCCCAGCATTTT.